This is a list of T cell receptor beta chains from one sample in a study of CD8 T cells in ankylosing spondylitis. TCRdb reprocessed the 5' RACE reads via MiXCR and lists one record per CDR3 protein. The repertoire has 100,000 or so distinct CDR3 sequences, 9% of them found once; the top ten carry roughly 29%. Sequencing input: blood, either unsorted or a sorted T cell fraction (not recorded which). Receptor source: a male donor with ankylosing spondylitis. The CDR3 runs from the conserved cysteine through the conserved F or W. Each record gives: D gene, J gene, V gene, clone size, CDR3 DNA, CDR3 protein. The D gene is left open where the match is weak. Some rows have no size entry. The others give once, few or many, or a class for an expanded clone.

D: .; J: TRBJ2-1; V: TRBV12-3/TRBV12-4; size: many; DNA: TGTGCCAGCAGTCCATGGGCCGATTTAGGTTACAATGAGCAGTTCTTC; CDR3: CASSPWADLGYNEQFF
D: TRBD2; J: TRBJ2-1; V: TRBV9; size: .; DNA: TGTGCCAGCAGCGTAGAGGGACTAGCGGATTACAATGAGCAGTTCTTC; CDR3: CASSVEGLADYNEQFF
D: .; J: TRBJ2-1; V: TRBV13; size: few; DNA: TGTGCCAGCAGCCCCCGAGGATCGGGAATAGACAATGAGCAGTTCTTC; CDR3: CASSPRGSGIDNEQFF
D: .; J: TRBJ2-1; V: TRBV7-2; size: few; DNA: TGTGCCAGCAGCCCCCGGGGCGGGACAGCCCACAATGAGCAGTTCTTC; CDR3: CASSPRGGTAHNEQFF
D: .; J: TRBJ1-1; V: TRBV29-1; size: few; DNA: TGCAGCGTCCCTCTGCCAGGGCCCACTGAAGTTTTCTTT; CDR3: CSVPLPGPTEVFF
D: .; J: TRBJ2-1; V: TRBV2; size: many; DNA: TGTGCCATCGGGATTGTGTCCTACAATGAGCAGTTCTTC; CDR3: CAIGIVSYNEQFF
D: TRBD2; J: TRBJ2-1; V: TRBV12-3/TRBV12-4; size: .; DNA: TGTGCCAGCAGTTTGGGAGGACTAGCGGGTGATGAGCAGTTCTTC; CDR3: CASSLGGLAGDEQFF
D: .; J: TRBJ2-2; V: TRBV6-5; size: .; DNA: TGTGCCAGCAGTTACTCTAGACAGGCGGTGAACACCGGGGAGCTGTTTTTT; CDR3: CASSYSRQAVNTGELFF
D: TRBD2; J: TRBJ2-3; V: TRBV12-3/TRBV12-4; size: many; DNA: TGTGCCAGCAGTTGGACTAGCGGCACAGATACGCAGTATTTT; CDR3: CASSWTSGTDTQYF
D: .; J: TRBJ2-7; V: TRBV6-5; size: .; DNA: TGTGCCAGCAGTTACGGACACCGGACAATCTCCGAGCAGTACTTC; CDR3: CASSYGHRTISEQYF
D: .; J: TRBJ1-1; V: TRBV4-1; size: .; DNA: TGCGCCAGCAGCCAAGACGGCGGCGCTGGGGGCACTGAAGCTTTCTTT; CDR3: CASSQDGGAGGTEAFF
D: .; J: TRBJ1-1; V: TRBV12-3/TRBV12-4; size: few; DNA: TGTGCCAGCAGTTTAGCGCTAAAGGAGTTGGGGAACACTGAAGCTTTCTTT; CDR3: CASSLALKELGNTEAFF
D: .; J: TRBJ2-1; V: TRBV12-3/TRBV12-4; size: many; DNA: TGTGCCAGCAGTTTCGACTTAGCCTACAATGAGCAGTTCTTC; CDR3: CASSFDLAYNEQFF
D: .; J: TRBJ2-5; V: TRBV7-2; size: .; DNA: TGTGCCAGCAGCATAGAGGCAGGGACGCGCGAGACCCAGTACTTC; CDR3: CASSIEAGTRETQYF
D: TRBD1; J: TRBJ1-1; V: TRBV19; size: .; DNA: TGTGCCACCCACTCGACAGGGCCAACTGAAGCTTTCTTT; CDR3: CATHSTGPTEAFF
D: .; J: TRBJ2-6; V: TRBV6-1; size: many; DNA: TGTGCCAGCAGTGGTACAGAATCTGGGGCCAACGTCCTGACTTTC; CDR3: CASSGTESGANVLTF
D: TRBD2; J: TRBJ2-3; V: TRBV12-3/TRBV12-4; size: many; DNA: TGTGCCAGCAGCTATAGCGGGAGAGCGGATACGCAGTATTTT; CDR3: CASSYSGRADTQYF
D: .; J: TRBJ2-3; V: TRBV27; size: .; DNA: TGTGCCAGCGCAACTAGGGCTAGCACAGATACGCAGTATTTT; CDR3: CASATRASTDTQYF
D: TRBD1; J: TRBJ2-1; V: TRBV6-5; size: many; DNA: TGTGCCAGCAGTTCGGACAGGGGGTCCAATGAGCAGTTCTTC; CDR3: CASSSDRGSNEQFF